These T cell receptor beta chains were read from a single sample in a study of CD8 T cells in ankylosing spondylitis. Using its own MiXCR run on the 5' RACE reads, TCRdb lists one record per CDR3 protein. This sample has about 160,000 distinct CDR3 sequences; around 20% occur once, and the top ten carry over 7.5%. The sequenced material came from blood, either unsorted or a sorted T cell fraction (not recorded which). The origin of the receptors is a male donor with ankylosing spondylitis or in good health (not recorded which). Both conserved end residues are part of each CDR3. A D gene is named only where the DNA matches it firmly. Clone size is given for some rows only: seen once, a few or many times, or a class if the clone is expanded.

v_gene: TRBV29-1; j_gene: TRBJ2-5; d_gene: TRBD2; abundance: -; CDR3nt: TGCAGCGTAGCAAGCGGGAGGCAGGGCGGGACCCAGTACTTC; CDR3aa: CSVASGRQGGTQYF
v_gene: TRBV20-1; j_gene: TRBJ2-2; d_gene: TRBD2; abundance: many; CDR3nt: TGCAGTGCTATAGTAGCGGGAGGACAGAACACCGGGGAGCTGTTTTTT; CDR3aa: CSAIVAGGQNTGELFF
v_gene: TRBV5-1; j_gene: TRBJ2-2; d_gene: -; abundance: many; CDR3nt: TGCGCCAGCAGCTGGGTCCAGAACACCGGGGAGCTGTTTTTT; CDR3aa: CASSWVQNTGELFF
v_gene: TRBV15; j_gene: TRBJ1-4; d_gene: -; abundance: many; CDR3nt: TGTGCCGCCAGCAGAGATAGAGGGGAAAAACTGTTTTTT; CDR3aa: CAASRDRGEKLFF
v_gene: TRBV5-1; j_gene: TRBJ1-2; d_gene: -; abundance: once; CDR3nt: TGCGCCAGCAGCTTGGAAGGAGTCCCCGGCTACACCTTC; CDR3aa: CASSLEGVPGYTF
v_gene: TRBV15; j_gene: TRBJ1-2; d_gene: TRBD1; abundance: -; CDR3nt: TGTGCCACCAGCAGAGGTGGACAGGGTCTCGATTCTAGTGGCTACACCTTC; CDR3aa: CATSRGGQGLDSSGYTF
v_gene: TRBV3-1; j_gene: TRBJ2-3; d_gene: -; abundance: few; CDR3nt: TGTGCCAGCAGCCAAGATAGGAATACGCAGTATTTT; CDR3aa: CASSQDRNTQYF
v_gene: TRBV20-1; j_gene: TRBJ1-2; d_gene: -; abundance: few; CDR3nt: TGCAGTGAAGAGGGTCACCTTAACTATGGCTACACCTTC; CDR3aa: CSEEGHLNYGYTF
v_gene: TRBV7-9; j_gene: TRBJ2-1; d_gene: -; abundance: few; CDR3nt: TGTGCCAGCAGCACCAACGACAGGAACCCCTACAATGAGCAGTTCTTC; CDR3aa: CASSTNDRNPYNEQFF
v_gene: TRBV7-3; j_gene: TRBJ1-1; d_gene: -; abundance: few; CDR3nt: TGTGCCAGCAGCTTACAGGTGGGATATTTGTCGAACACTGAAGCTTTCTTT; CDR3aa: CASSLQVGYLSNTEAFF
v_gene: TRBV20-1; j_gene: TRBJ2-3; d_gene: -; abundance: -; CDR3nt: TGCAGTGCTAGAGATGTTAGACAGGGCACAGATACGCAGTATTTT; CDR3aa: CSARDVRQGTDTQYF
v_gene: TRBV5-1; j_gene: TRBJ2-7; d_gene: -; abundance: -; CDR3nt: TGCGCCAGCAGCCGGGACAATACCTACGAGCAGTACTTC; CDR3aa: CASSRDNTYEQYF
v_gene: TRBV20-1; j_gene: TRBJ1-4; d_gene: TRBD1; abundance: -; CDR3nt: TGCAGTGCTAGAGTGCAGGGGGCAGCTAATGAAAAACTGTTTTTT; CDR3aa: CSARVQGAANEKLFF
v_gene: TRBV23-1; j_gene: TRBJ2-2; d_gene: TRBD1; abundance: -; CDR3nt: TGCGCCAGCAGTCACAAACGTACCGGGACAGGGGAGAGCACCGGGGAGCTGTTTTTT; CDR3aa: CASSHKRTGTGESTGELFF
v_gene: TRBV6-2/TRBV6-3; j_gene: TRBJ2-5; d_gene: -; abundance: -; CDR3nt: TGTGCCAGCAGTTACGCCCAGGTGGGGGTGGAGACCCAGTACTTC; CDR3aa: CASSYAQVGVETQYF
v_gene: TRBV2; j_gene: TRBJ2-1; d_gene: -; abundance: -; CDR3nt: TGTGCCAGCAGTCCACGGGACACAAACAATGAGCAGTTCTTC; CDR3aa: CASSPRDTNNEQFF
v_gene: TRBV27; j_gene: TRBJ2-1; d_gene: -; abundance: -; CDR3nt: TGTGCCACCGTACGGTTCGGGGACAATGAGCAGTTCTTC; CDR3aa: CATVRFGDNEQFF
v_gene: TRBV18; j_gene: TRBJ2-1; d_gene: -; abundance: -; CDR3nt: TGTGCCAGCTCACCCCGGATAGCCAATGAGCAGTTCTTC; CDR3aa: CASSPRIANEQFF
v_gene: TRBV25-1; j_gene: TRBJ2-5; d_gene: -; abundance: many; CDR3nt: TGTGCCAGCAGTGAATGGGGGGGGGCCGTACAAGAGACCCAGTACTTC; CDR3aa: CASSEWGGAVQETQYF
v_gene: TRBV7-9; j_gene: TRBJ2-7; d_gene: -; abundance: many; CDR3nt: TGTGCCAGCAGCCCGACGGACTACGAGCAGTACTTC; CDR3aa: CASSPTDYEQYF
v_gene: TRBV28; j_gene: TRBJ2-7; d_gene: -; abundance: few; CDR3nt: TGTGCCAGCAGCCCGGGACATTTGGGCGAGCAGTACTTC; CDR3aa: CASSPGHLGEQYF
v_gene: TRBV6-2/TRBV6-3; j_gene: TRBJ2-4; d_gene: TRBD2; abundance: many; CDR3nt: TGTGCCAGCAGTTGGTCGACTAGCGCGATTCGGAAACTAGCCAAAAACATTCAGTACTTC; CDR3aa: CASSWSTSAIRKLAKNIQYF
v_gene: TRBV5-4; j_gene: TRBJ1-1; d_gene: -; abundance: many; CDR3nt: TGTGCCAGCAGCTTGGGCAGGGTGAACACTGAAGCTTTCTTT; CDR3aa: CASSLGRVNTEAFF
v_gene: TRBV3-1; j_gene: TRBJ2-5; d_gene: -; abundance: many; CDR3nt: TGTGCCAGCAGCCCCGGGACAAAAGAGACCCAGTACTTC; CDR3aa: CASSPGTKETQYF
v_gene: TRBV5-1; j_gene: TRBJ2-1; d_gene: TRBD2; abundance: many; CDR3nt: TGCGCCAGCAGCTTGACTAGCGGGAGGTTGTCCTACAATGAGCAGTTCTTC; CDR3aa: CASSLTSGRLSYNEQFF
v_gene: TRBV24-1; j_gene: TRBJ1-3; d_gene: -; abundance: few; CDR3nt: TGTGCCACCAGTGATCCAGCGTACTCTGGAAACACCATATATTTT; CDR3aa: CATSDPAYSGNTIYF
v_gene: TRBV12-3/TRBV12-4; j_gene: TRBJ1-1; d_gene: TRBD1; abundance: many; CDR3nt: TGTGCCAGCAGCCGCCAACAGGGGACTGAAGCTTTCTTT; CDR3aa: CASSRQQGTEAFF
v_gene: TRBV5-1; j_gene: TRBJ2-1; d_gene: TRBD1; abundance: many; CDR3nt: TGCGCCAGCAGCCGCGGACAGGGGTTGGCCAATGAGCAGTTCTTC; CDR3aa: CASSRGQGLANEQFF
v_gene: TRBV28; j_gene: TRBJ2-7; d_gene: -; abundance: many; CDR3nt: TGTGCCAGCAGTTTTGGTCACATCCGACTGGGCTACGAGCAGTACTTC; CDR3aa: CASSFGHIRLGYEQYF
v_gene: TRBV27; j_gene: TRBJ2-7; d_gene: TRBD1; abundance: many; CDR3nt: TGTGCCAGCAGTTCCCGGGACAGGTCCTACGAGCAGTACTTC; CDR3aa: CASSSRDRSYEQYF
v_gene: TRBV12-3/TRBV12-4; j_gene: TRBJ2-2; d_gene: -; abundance: -; CDR3nt: TGTGCCAGCAGTTTAGCGGCCCCCCGGGTCACCGGGGAGCTGTTTTTT; CDR3aa: CASSLAAPRVTGELFF
v_gene: TRBV2; j_gene: TRBJ2-7; d_gene: -; abundance: once; CDR3nt: TGTGCCAGCAGAAAAGAAGCGGGACAGGTTTCCCCCGAGCAGTACTTC; CDR3aa: CASRKEAGQVSPEQYF
v_gene: TRBV19; j_gene: TRBJ2-2; d_gene: -; abundance: -; CDR3nt: TGTGCCAGTAGTCCAAGAGTCTTTAGGGTGGAGACCGGGGAGCTGTTTTTT; CDR3aa: CASSPRVFRVETGELFF
v_gene: TRBV27; j_gene: TRBJ2-7; d_gene: TRBD2; abundance: -; CDR3nt: TGTGCCAGCAGTACTACCTATGGGACAGAAGGGACTAGCATACCCTACGAGCAGTACTTC; CDR3aa: CASSTTYGTEGTSIPYEQYF
v_gene: TRBV9; j_gene: TRBJ2-1; d_gene: TRBD1; abundance: many; CDR3nt: TGTGCCAGCAGCGCATCCGGGACAGGGGTATGGGAGCAGTTCTTC; CDR3aa: CASSASGTGVWEQFF
v_gene: TRBV6-2/TRBV6-3; j_gene: TRBJ2-1; d_gene: TRBD2; abundance: -; CDR3nt: TGTGCCAGCAGGGGCAACATGTGGGCCTTAGCGGGAAAAAACAATGAGCAGTTCTTC; CDR3aa: CASRGNMWALAGKNNEQFF
v_gene: TRBV20-1; j_gene: TRBJ2-3; d_gene: TRBD2; abundance: few; CDR3nt: TGCAGTGCTAGGCTAGCGGGAGTTGGCACAGATACGCAGTATTTT; CDR3aa: CSARLAGVGTDTQYF
v_gene: TRBV12-3/TRBV12-4; j_gene: TRBJ1-1; d_gene: -; abundance: -; CDR3nt: TGTGCCAGCAGCCGCCCGGGACGGCCTGAAGCTTTCTTT; CDR3aa: CASSRPGRPEAFF
v_gene: TRBV5-4; j_gene: TRBJ1-1; d_gene: -; abundance: many; CDR3nt: TGTGCCAGCAGCTCTCGAGGCCGAAGTGGGACTGAAGCTTTCTTT; CDR3aa: CASSSRGRSGTEAFF
v_gene: TRBV28; j_gene: TRBJ1-5; d_gene: TRBD1; abundance: -; CDR3nt: TGTGCCAGCAGCCGAGGACAGGGGTTGGATAGCAATCAGCCCCAGCATTTT; CDR3aa: CASSRGQGLDSNQPQHF
v_gene: TRBV19; j_gene: TRBJ1-1; d_gene: -; abundance: few; CDR3nt: TGTGCCAGCAATGGGTCTAGGCGGGAAGCTTTCTTT; CDR3aa: CASNGSRREAFF
v_gene: TRBV4-2; j_gene: TRBJ1-3; d_gene: -; abundance: -; CDR3nt: TGTGCCAGCAGCCCTCATAAATCAGACACGTCCTCTGGAAACACTATATATTTT; CDR3aa: CASSPHKSDTSSGNTIYF
v_gene: TRBV7-9; j_gene: TRBJ2-1; d_gene: TRBD1; abundance: -; CDR3nt: TGTGCCAGCAGCATCGACAGGGCCTACAATGAGCAGTTCTTC; CDR3aa: CASSIDRAYNEQFF
v_gene: TRBV4-2; j_gene: TRBJ2-5; d_gene: TRBD2; abundance: -; CDR3nt: TGTGCCAGCAGCCAAGACCCCCCGGGACTAGCGGGAACGTCCGAGGAGACCCAGTACTTC; CDR3aa: CASSQDPPGLAGTSEETQYF
v_gene: TRBV20-1; j_gene: TRBJ2-5; d_gene: TRBD1; abundance: once; CDR3nt: TGCAGTGCTAGGGGACAGGGGGTTGAGACCCAGTACTTC; CDR3aa: CSARGQGVETQYF
v_gene: TRBV20-1; j_gene: TRBJ2-1; d_gene: -; abundance: many; CDR3nt: TGCAGTGCTAGAGAGGGAAGTCAAACCCTCGGGAATGAGCAGTTCTTC; CDR3aa: CSAREGSQTLGNEQFF
v_gene: TRBV2; j_gene: TRBJ2-5; d_gene: -; abundance: few; CDR3nt: TGTGCCAGCAGTGTGAGCGAGACCCAGTACTTC; CDR3aa: CASSVSETQYF
v_gene: TRBV24-1; j_gene: TRBJ2-5; d_gene: TRBD1; abundance: -; CDR3nt: TGTGCCACCAGTGATCTCCGGGGACAGGGGGGAGAGACCCAGTACTTC; CDR3aa: CATSDLRGQGGETQYF
v_gene: TRBV12-3/TRBV12-4; j_gene: TRBJ2-2; d_gene: -; abundance: -; CDR3nt: TGTGCCAGCAGTTTAGGAACTACCGGGGAGCTGTTTTTT; CDR3aa: CASSLGTTGELFF
v_gene: TRBV6-5; j_gene: TRBJ2-5; d_gene: -; abundance: -; CDR3nt: TGTGCCAGCAGATCACGGAGGGGCCAAGAGACCCAGTACTTC; CDR3aa: CASRSRRGQETQYF
v_gene: TRBV7-3; j_gene: TRBJ2-5; d_gene: -; abundance: -; CDR3nt: TGTGCCAGCAGCCCAACCGGAGAGACCCAGTACTTC; CDR3aa: CASSPTGETQYF
v_gene: TRBV6-5; j_gene: TRBJ2-1; d_gene: -; abundance: -; CDR3nt: TGTGCCAGCAGTTACCCAGGGGCAGATAATGAGCAGTTCTTC; CDR3aa: CASSYPGADNEQFF
v_gene: TRBV12-3/TRBV12-4; j_gene: TRBJ1-5; d_gene: TRBD1; abundance: -; CDR3nt: TGCGCCAGCAGTTACCCTATCGGGACAGCTAGCAATCAGCCCCAGCATTTT; CDR3aa: CASSYPIGTASNQPQHF
v_gene: TRBV6-6; j_gene: TRBJ2-5; d_gene: -; abundance: -; CDR3nt: TGTGCCAGCAGTTACTCCCCACTAGCTTTGGATGAGAGCCAGTACTTC; CDR3aa: CASSYSPLALDESQYF
v_gene: TRBV20-1; j_gene: TRBJ2-1; d_gene: TRBD2; abundance: -; CDR3nt: TGCAGTGCTCCCCGGGACTACCTGTTCAAGGAGCAGTTCTTC; CDR3aa: CSAPRDYLFKEQFF